The entry below gives a single T cell receptor (beta chain) sequence along with its context. The sample is drawn from a study of CD8 T cells in Susac syndrome. Trimming stripped 4 bases from V and 8 bases from J, with 12 bases between. The CDR3 consists of 13 residues. With random hexamers, reverse transcription was performed on roughly 0.5 to 1 ug of RNA. TCRdb re-derived calls from the immunoSEQ multiplex PCR reads in MiXCR, one entry per CDR3 protein. This sample has about 280,000 distinct CDR3 sequences, with approximately 84% found just once. The TCR sequence derives from a human donor with multiple sclerosis. V usage is TRBV12-3 or TRBV12-4 and J usage is TRBJ2-1; D is undetermined. Sequenced input: CD8+ T cells from PBMCs. This chain's CDR3 is CASSSVSWYEQFF. Written as DNA, the CDR3 is TGTGCCAGCAGTTCGGTTAGTTGGTATGAGCAGTTCTTC.